One and the same sample provided the 24 T cell receptor beta chains below, sequenced in a study of prognosis after radiotherapy for stage I lung cancer. Two-round multiplex PCR on genomic DNA was the method by which TCR beta CDR3 was amplified. For every TRBV and TRBJ gene, a specific primer was used in first-round PCR. TCRdb re-analysed the multiplex PCR reads in MiXCR, keeping a single row per CDR3 protein. The sample includes around 20,000 distinct CDR3 sequences, around 45% of them seen just once. The sample in question was PBMCs, obtained before or after stereotactic body radiation therapy (not recorded which). The origin of the receptors is a donor older than 45 with non-small cell lung cancer.

The chain links TRBV11-1 to TRBJ1-5, with D unclear. Trimming stripped 2 bases from V and 11 bases from J, with 13 bases between. CDR1 is SGHAT, CDR2 FQDESV, per germline (reference sequence). The CDR3 covers 13 residues. Here the CDR3 reads CASSLILGGAQHF. The CDR3 DNA sequence: TGTGCCAGCAGCTTAATACTAGGTGGAGCCCAGCATTTT.

This clonotype was picked up a small number of times. The chain combines TRBV29-1 with TRBJ1-4, with D possibly TRBD1 on 6 matching bases. From germline, CDR1 is SQVTM and CDR2 ANQGSEA. The CDR3 loop spans 13 amino acids. Trimming removed 3 bases at V and 7 bases at J, with 12 bases between. CDR3 protein: CSVEVGAGEKLFF. The CDR3, as DNA: TGCAGCGTTGAGGTGGGGGCGGGTGAAAAACTGTTTTTT.

The chain is built from TRBV6-1 and TRBJ1-1, with D perhaps matching TRBD1 (6 bases). Trimming left V 7 bases short and J 1 base short, with 13 bases between. The V gene's germline CDR1 is MNHNS and CDR2 SASEGT. The CDR3 extends over 14 amino acids. Here the CDR3 reads CASIRGGANTEAFF. For the CDR3, the DNA is TGTGCCAGCATCAGAGGGGGTGCGAACACTGAAGCTTTCTTT.

This clonotype occurred many times. The genes are TRBV7-2 and TRBJ2-1; TRBD2 matches at 11 bases. The CDR3 has 16 amino acids. Trimming took 3 bases from V and 7 from J; bases not matched to a gene: 8. From germline, CDR1 is SGHTA and CDR2 FQGNSA. The CDR3 coding sequence is TGTGCCAGCAGCTTCCCCCTAGCGGGAGGTATAAATGAGCAGTTCTTC. Translated: CASSFPLAGGINEQFF.

In its sample, this clonotype was seen many times. This chain connects TRBV7-2 to TRBJ1-5; D gene uncertain. V lost 2 bases, J lost 3 bases, and 2 bases lay in between. This CDR3 is built from 12 residues. Germline V gene sequence: CDR1 SGHTA, CDR2 FQGNSA. CDR3 nucleotides: TGTGCCAGCAGCTTATACAATCAGCCCCAGCATTTT. It is translated as CASSLYNQPQHF.

This clonotype rates as medium-sized. The gene calls are TRBV24-1 and TRBJ1-1; D not resolved. Trimming removed 3 bases from V and 7 bases from J, with 5 bases in between. This CDR3 comprises 11 residues. Germline CDR1 and CDR2: KGHDR and SFDVKD. Written as DNA, the CDR3 is TGTGCCACCAGTGATGGGGTTGAAGCTTTCTTT. Its protein product is CATSDGVEAFF.

As for this clonotype: A much larger clone sits a single nucleotide away, making a read error possible. V and J are TRBV9 and TRBJ1-5; D possibly corresponds to TRBD1 (5 bases). V lost 4 bases and J lost 4, with 12 bases in between. Looked up from germline, CDR1 is SGDLS and CDR2 is YYNGEE. This CDR3 has 14 residues. CDR3 nucleotide sequence: TGTGCCAGCAGCTTCGGGACCCGTAATCAGCCCCAGCATTTT. Translating gives CASSFGTRNQPQHF.

The chain uses TRBV6-4 and TRBJ2-1, with TRBD2 identical over 7 bases. Looked up from germline, CDR1 is MRHNA and CDR2 is SNTAGT. V was clipped by 2 bases and J by 0 bases; unmatched bases: 4. The CDR3 spans 16 residues. This CDR3 is CASSDHQRGSYNEQFF. CDR3 DNA sequence: TGTGCCAGCAGTGACCACCAGCGGGGCTCCTACAATGAGCAGTTCTTC.

Details on this clonotype: A far larger clone is one base from this, pointing to a likely read error. The V call is TRBV4-1, the J call TRBJ2-7, with 7 bases aligning to TRBD2. Germline lookup yields CDR1 MGHRA and CDR2 YSYEKL. This CDR3 has 14 residues. The V gene end was trimmed by 0 bases and the J gene end by 7 bases; junction bases not matched to a gene: 6. CDR3 region: CASSQEGGSREQYF. CDR3 nucleotides: TGCGCCAGCAGCCAAGAGGGGGGGAGCCGAGAGCAGTACTTC.

This clonotype was counted many times. This chain links TRBV11-3 with TRBJ2-1; maybe TRBD1 (5 bases). The CDR3 is 16 amino acids. V lost 5 bases and J 5 bases, leaving 19 bases between the germline ends. Germline values: CDR1 SGHNT, CDR2 YENEEA. CDR3 residues: CASSPDSSFRHNEQFF. The CDR3 DNA reads as TGTGCCAGCAGCCCCGACAGTTCCTTCCGCCACAATGAGCAGTTCTTC.

This clonotype is medium-sized (0.01 to 0.1%) by share. The V gene is TRBV27, the J gene TRBJ2-3, with D possibly being TRBD2 (5 bases). The CDR3 loop spans 14 amino acids. V was shortened by 0 bases and J by 5 bases, with 9 bases between the two germline ends. Germline CDR1 reads MNHEY; CDR2 reads SMNVEV (reference sequence). CDR3 bases: TGTGCCAGCAGTTTATCGAAAGGACTAGATACGCAGTATTTT. Translating it yields CASSLSKGLDTQYF.

A remark on this clonotype: A far larger clone is just one base off, so this is likely a read error. The V and J genes are TRBV12-3 or TRBV12-4 and TRBJ2-1; D might be TRBD1 (6 bases). The J call is doubtful: the DNA matches TRBJ2-5 better. CDR3 length: 15 residues. The CDR3 nucleotides read TGTGCCAGCAGCCTTGACAGGCACCCTTCCTACGACCAGTACTTC. It specifies CASSLDRHPSYDQYF.

By share, this clonotype ranks as medium-sized. This rearrangement joins TRBV12-3 or TRBV12-4 to TRBJ2-7; the D is unclear. V was clipped by 6 bases and J by 2 bases, with 14 bases between them. The CDR3 contains 14 residues. CDR3 DNA sequence: TGTGCCAGCAGGCAAGGCTCCCGGCCCTACGAGCAGTACTTC. Translated: CASRQGSRPYEQYF.

A note on this clonotype: Relative to the germline gene, one junction end is altered; a read error may explain this. This sequence joins TRBV6-1 and TRBJ2-3; D remains unclear. This CDR3 is 12 amino acids long. Germline V gene sequence: CDR1 MNHNS, CDR2 SASEGT. The CDR3 DNA sequence: TGTGCCAGCAGTATCGGCCCATATACTCAGTATTTT. Amino acid sequence: CASSIGPYTQYF.

This clonotype was seen at least ten times. This rearrangement joins TRBV5-1 to TRBJ2-1, with D hard to call. The CDR3 spans 13 residues. Trimming cost V 4 bases and J 6 bases, with 11 bases left between them. Germline V gene sequence: CDR1 SGHRS, CDR2 YFSETQ. The chain's CDR3 is CASSPDPSNEQFF. The DNA for the CDR3 is TGCGCCAGCAGCCCCGACCCGAGCAATGAGCAGTTCTTC.

This clonotype has at least ten counts. The chain has TRBV5-4 and TRBJ2-2, with 9 nucleotides matching TRBD1. CDR1 and CDR2 (germline): SGHNT, YYREEE (reference sequence). V shed 4 bases and J 11 bases; nucleotides not matched to a gene: 9. The CDR3 is 14 amino acids. The CDR3 DNA sequence: TGTGCCAGCAGCGGGGTGACGGGACAGGGCGAGCTGTTTTTT. Translation gives CASSGVTGQGELFF.

At least ten counts were recorded for this clonotype. A read error likely explains this, since a far larger clone differs by one base. The V gene is TRBV6-1, the J gene TRBJ2-3, with 11 nucleotides matching TRBD2. The germline V gene has CDR1 MNHNS and CDR2 SASEGT. The V and J ends lost 7 bases and 2 bases, in that order; junction bases with no gene match: 14. This CDR3 is built from 18 residues. The CDR3 DNA sequence: TGTGCCAGCATTTCAGCCATCTTTAGCGGGGGGGACACAGATACGCAGTATTTT. Its protein product is CASISAIFSGGDTDTQYF.

Worth noting for this clonotype: Since a far larger clone is one base different, this is likely a read error. The chain recombines TRBV7-3 with TRBJ2-7, with TRBD2 matching 8 bases. Germline CDR1 SGHTA, CDR2 FQGTGA. With 2 bases clipped from V and 5 bases from J, the junction kept 5 bases outside the gene matches. The CDR3 is 14 residues long. The CDR3 DNA reads as TGTGCCAGCAGCTTATCGGCAGCGGGAGACGAGCAGTACTTC. It codes for CASSLSAAGDEQYF.

This clonotype appeared a single time. The V call is TRBV5-1, the J call TRBJ2-7, with 10 bases aligning to TRBD2. The V segment lost 2 bases and the J segment 6 bases; nucleotides outside the gene matches: 14. This CDR3 has 17 amino acids. Germline V gene sequence: CDR1 SGHRS, CDR2 YFSETQ. The CDR3: CASSLASLSGGAGEQYF. DNA for the CDR3: TGCGCCAGCAGCTTAGCAAGCCTAAGCGGGGGGGCTGGCGAGCAGTACTTC.

In its sample, this clonotype was seen once. The V and J genes are TRBV7-3 and TRBJ1-1; D unclear. The germline V gene has CDR1 SGHTA and CDR2 FQGTGA. The CDR3 is 13 amino acids. V lost 4 bases and J lost 7, with 13 bases in between. The CDR3 DNA reads TGTGCCAGCAGCTCCGATAGGGTGGGTGAAGCTTTCTTT. Encoded protein: CASSSDRVGEAFF.

This clonotype has a count of ten or more. The chain carries TRBV5-1 and TRBJ2-2; TRBD1 or TRBD2 may be the D gene (5 bases each). Germline CDR1 reads SGHRS; CDR2 reads YFSETQ. V lost 0 bases and J lost 7, with 13 bases in between. The CDR3 covers 15 residues. The CDR3 region is CASSLGVQGDGELFF. DNA for the CDR3: TGCGCCAGCAGCTTGGGCGTTCAGGGAGACGGGGAGCTGTTTTTT.

The rearrangement joins TRBV20-1 to TRBJ1-5; weak D call: TRBD1 (6 bases). Germline V gives CDR1 DFQATT, CDR2 SNEGSKA (reference sequence). This CDR3 region has 14 residues. Deletions cut 1 base from V and 0 bases from J, with 7 bases between. This CDR3 reads CSARGDISNQPQHF. In DNA, the CDR3 is TGCAGTGCTAGAGGGGACATTAGCAATCAGCCCCAGCATTTT.

This sequence joins TRBV28 and TRBJ1-6, with D possibly matching TRBD1 (6 bases). The CDR3 length is 16 residues. The ends were cut back, 3 bases at V and 4 bases at J, with 13 bases in the middle. Germline loops: CDR1 MDHEN, CDR2 SYDVKM. For the CDR3, the DNA is TGTGCCAGCAGTTTTATCGGCAGGGGATATAATTCACCCCTCCACTTT. Amino acid sequence: CASSFIGRGYNSPLHF.

This clonotype was counted many times. The rearrangement links TRBV5-1 to TRBJ1-5, with no clear D. CDR1 and CDR2 (germline): SGHRS, YFSETQ. V was clipped by 0 bases and J by 5 bases, with 6 bases between them. This CDR3 has 13 residues. The CDR3 sequence is CASSLVPDQPQHF. CDR3 nucleotide sequence: TGCGCCAGCAGCTTGGTGCCGGATCAGCCCCAGCATTTT. The full variable domain, its missing parts supplied by reference TRBV5-1 and TRBJ1-5, is KAGVTQTPRYLIKTRGQQVTLSCSPISGHRSVSWYQQTPGQGLQFLFEYFSETQRNKGNFPGRFSGRQFSNSRSEMNVSTLELGDSALYLCASSLVPDQPQHFGDGTRLSIL.